This entry concerns a single TCR beta chain. Each depressed patient was pairwise matched to a non-depressed control for sex, age, current smoking status and body mass index. Controls never had mood disorders and self-rated depressive symptoms at 5 or less. CDR3 size: 10 residues. V lost 2 bases and J 5 bases, leaving 3 bases between the germline ends. Germline V gene sequence: CDR1 DFQATT, CDR2 SNEGSKA (reference sequence). The method was immunoSEQ multiplex PCR; TCRdb's version includes in-frame clones alone and lacks a portion of them. This sample has 20,000 to 25,000 clones, with nearly 90% found just once. The sample belongs to a study of untreated major depressive disorder.

The chain couples TRBV20-1 to TRBJ2-5; D unclear. The receptor comes from a woman aged 40 to 50 in good health. Sequenced sample: CD4+ T cells from PBMCs. The CDR3 bases are TGCAGTGCTAGATTGGAGACCCAGTACTTC. It translates to CSARLETQYF.